Each of the 21 T cell receptor beta chains below was sequenced from the same sample in a study of T cell repertoires in cytomegalovirus infection. These TCRs are of unknown antigen specificity. TCRdb re-analysed the reads in MiXCR, keeping a single row per CDR3 protein. The profile shows roughly 170,000 distinct CDR3 sequences, approximately 21% of them singletons. The sequencing here drew on CD8+ T cells from cultured PBMCs, taken from culture after CMV antigen stimulation. The receptors originated from a human donor in good health (CMV status not recorded). Some clones in this sample may be carry-over from other donors' samples.

V gene TRBV7-8 combines with J gene TRBJ1-1; the D is unclear. Germline lookup yields CDR1 SGHVS and CDR2 FQNEAQ. This CDR3 is built from 15 residues. The V and J ends lost 5 bases and 0 bases respectively, with 13 bases between them. This CDR3 is CASSRLELMNTEAFF. CDR3 DNA sequence: TGTGCCAGCAGCCGTTTGGAGTTAATGAACACTGAAGCTTTCTTT.

The genes are TRBV4-1 and TRBJ1-1; D is perhaps TRBD1 (6 bases). The V end was cut by 4 bases, the J end by 6 bases, with 15 bases between. CDR3 length: 14 residues. CDR1 is MGHRA and CDR2 is YSYEKL in the germline V gene. CDR3 sequence (DNA): TGCGCCAGCAGCCCCCGCGGGGGGGCAGCTGAAGCTTTCTTT. Translated: CASSPRGGAAEAFF.

The rearrangement uses TRBV12-3 or TRBV12-4 and TRBJ1-4, with D possibly being TRBD1 (5 bases). V was trimmed by 6 bases and J by 10 bases, leaving 9 bases between them. The CDR3 has 11 amino acids. The CDR3 loop reads CASRGQGKLFF. The CDR3 nucleotides are TGTGCCAGCAGGGGGCAGGGAAAACTGTTTTTT.

The chain combines TRBV4-1 with TRBJ2-1, with 8 bases that match TRBD1. There are 17 residues in the CDR3. V dropped 1 base and J dropped 0; count of bases not matched to a gene: 5. Germline V gene data show CDR1 as MGHRA and CDR2 as YSYEKL. The CDR3 coding sequence is TGCGCCAGCAGCCAAGTCTCGACAGGGGACTCCTACAATGAGCAGTTCTTC. Translated: CASSQVSTGDSYNEQFF.

This clonotype was detected many times. The chain links TRBV27 to TRBJ2-7; 11 bases line up with TRBD2. The germline V gene has CDR1 MNHEY and CDR2 SMNVEV (reference sequence). This CDR3 is built from 15 residues. The V and J ends lost 6 bases and 2 bases, in that order; junction bases with no gene match: 6. Here the CDR3 DNA reads TGTGCCAGCAGCCCTAGCGGGGGGTCCACCTACGAGCAGTACTTC. This translates into CASSPSGGSTYEQYF.

This clonotype occurred a few times. The chain couples TRBV11-2 to TRBJ2-3, with a weak D call TRBD1 (6 bases). Trimming took off 2 bases at V and 3 bases at J, with 9 bases between the two ends. The CDR3 length is 14 residues. Looked up from germline, CDR1 is SGHAT and CDR2 is FQNNGV. The CDR3 nucleotides read TGTGCCAGCAGCTTACCAGGGGCTACAGATACGCAGTATTTT. Translating it yields CASSLPGATDTQYF.

The rearrangement uses TRBV20-1 and TRBJ2-7; possibly TRBD1 for D (5 bases). Trimming took off 3 bases at V and 2 bases at J, with 11 bases between the two ends. In germline, CDR1 is DFQATT, CDR2 SNEGSKA (reference sequence). This CDR3 spans 13 amino acids. The CDR3 sequence: CSASRAGTYEQYF. Written as DNA, the CDR3 is TGCAGTGCTAGTAGGGCAGGGACCTACGAGCAGTACTTC.

This clonotype has only a few counts. This rearrangement joins TRBV4-1 to TRBJ2-1, with 11 bases fitting TRBD2. From germline, CDR1 is MGHRA and CDR2 YSYEKL. The CDR3 contains 18 residues. V dropped 3 bases and J dropped 3; count of bases not matched to a gene: 10. The CDR3 here is CASSHPTSGARLYNEQFF. CDR3 sequence (DNA): TGCGCCAGCAGCCATCCGACTAGCGGGGCCCGTCTCTACAATGAGCAGTTCTTC.

The table lists this clonotype with a few counts. This chain joins TRBV7-8 and TRBJ2-7; TRBD1 matches at 8 bases. CDR1 and CDR2 from the germline V gene are SGHVS and FQNEAQ. The trim removed 2 bases at V and 2 bases at J, leaving 2 bases unmatched. The CDR3 is 14 amino acids. The CDR3 loop is CASSLQGATYEQYF. CDR3 sequence (DNA): TGTGCCAGCAGCTTACAGGGGGCGACCTACGAGCAGTACTTC.

The table lists this clonotype with a few counts. CDR3 bases: TGTGCCAGCAGCTTAGGAAGGCAGGCCTATGGCTACACCTTC. Protein: CASSLGRQAYGYTF. The chain couples TRBV7-2 to TRBJ1-2, with D uncertain. V was trimmed by 1 base and J by 4 bases, leaving 10 bases between them. The V gene's germline CDR1 is SGHTA and CDR2 FQGNSA. The CDR3 consists of 14 residues.

The chain employs TRBV13 and TRBJ1-1; a weak D match, TRBD1 (5 bases). CDR1 is PRHDT, CDR2 FYEKMQ, per germline (reference sequence). The CDR3 totals 15 residues. With 8 bases removed from V and 4 bases from J, the gap between germline ends came to 20 bases. In DNA, the CDR3 is TGTGCCAGCTCCCTTTGGTCTGGGGGGGGCACTGAAGCTTTCTTT. Its protein product is CASSLWSGGGTEAFF.

This clonotype has more than one count but fewer than ten. This sequence joins TRBV7-3 and TRBJ2-1, with D uncertain. Trimming pared 2 bases from V and 0 bases from J, leaving 17 bases between. CDR1 and CDR2 (germline): SGHTA, FQGTGA. This CDR3 has 18 residues. The CDR3 sequence: CASSLLSSTLSSYNEQFF. DNA for the CDR3: TGTGCCAGCAGCTTACTCTCGTCCACGCTTAGCTCCTACAATGAGCAGTTCTTC.

This clonotype was observed a handful of times. This chain links TRBV4-3 with TRBJ2-3; perhaps TRBD1 as D (5 bases). Per the germline V gene, CDR1 is LGHNA and CDR2 is YSLEER. V lost 1 base, J lost 5 bases, and 16 bases lay in between. This CDR3 contains 16 residues. The CDR3 loop is CASSQGWGPRKDTQYF. The CDR3 DNA is TGCGCCAGCAGCCAAGGCTGGGGCCCCCGGAAAGATACGCAGTATTTT.

The V gene is TRBV11-1, the J gene TRBJ1-1; a weak D match, TRBD1 (5 bases). Trimming took 1 base from V and 1 from J, leaving 10 bases between them. This CDR3 has 15 residues. Germline CDR1 SGHAT, CDR2 FQDESV (reference sequence). The CDR3 bases are TGTGCCAGCAGCTTAGGATGGGGGAAGAACACTGAAGCTTTCTTT. Protein: CASSLGWGKNTEAFF.

Concerning this clonotype: A much larger clonotype is one base distant, so this may be a read error. The rearrangement uses TRBV7-2 and TRBJ2-7, with D perhaps TRBD1 (5 bases). The germline V gene encodes CDR1 SGHTA and CDR2 FQGNSA. Trimming removed 2 bases at V and 2 bases at J, with 25 bases between. This CDR3 has 19 residues. The CDR3 loop is CASSLNPMTAFHFAYEQYF. The CDR3, as DNA: TGTGCCAGCAGCTTAAACCCGATGACAGCATTTCATTTCGCCTACGAGCAGTACTTC.

This clonotype was counted between two and nine times. This chain links TRBV12-3 or TRBV12-4 with TRBJ1-1; D not certain. V was clipped by 5 bases and J by 6 bases, with 16 bases between them. The CDR3 runs 14 residues. The CDR3 protein is CASSPLRRNSEAFF. CDR3 nucleotides: TGTGCCAGCAGTCCCCTTCGGCGCAACTCTGAAGCTTTCTTT.

This clonotype has a handful of counts. The chain is built from TRBV7-6 and TRBJ2-1, with TRBD2 identical over 13 bases. V lost 2 bases to trimming and J lost 9 bases; unmatched junction nucleotides: 7. Per the germline V gene, CDR1 is SGHVS and CDR2 is FNYEAQ. The CDR3 sequence is 16 residues long. Here the CDR3 reads CASSLTTSGGEVEQFF. The CDR3 DNA follows: TGTGCCAGCAGCTTAACCACTAGCGGGGGGGAAGTTGAGCAGTTCTTC.

In this sample, this clonotype turned up a few times. The chain recombines TRBV6-2 or TRBV6-3 with TRBJ2-3, with D possibly TRBD2 on 5 matching bases. There are 14 residues in the CDR3. Trimming took off 5 bases at V and 4 bases at J, with 13 bases between the two ends. CDR1 is MNHEY and CDR2 is SVGEGT in the germline V gene. In nucleotides, the CDR3 is TGTGCCAGCAGTCCCGGGGTGATTTCAGATACGCAGTATTTT. It translates to CASSPGVISDTQYF.

This clonotype was detected only a few times. The J gene is TRBJ2-2, the V gene TRBV7-8, with D perhaps TRBD1 (6 bases). The CDR3 is 18 amino acids. V was shortened by 5 bases and J by 0 bases, with 19 bases between the two germline ends. Germline V gene sequence: CDR1 SGHVS, CDR2 FQNEAQ. DNA for the CDR3: TGTGCCAGCAGCCCCCGTTTAACCGGGACACCGAACACCGGGGAGCTGTTTTTT. Protein product: CASSPRLTGTPNTGELFF.

V gene TRBV19 combines with J gene TRBJ1-1; tentative D call: TRBD1 (5 bases). Germline CDR1 and CDR2: LNHDA and SQIVND (reference sequence). This CDR3 region has 13 residues. Trimming took off 3 bases at V and 4 bases at J, with 9 bases between the two ends. CDR3 region: CASSMQGGTEAFF. The DNA of the CDR3 is TGTGCCAGTAGTATGCAGGGTGGCACTGAAGCTTTCTTT.

The rearrangement links TRBV12-3 or TRBV12-4 to TRBJ1-5; D remains unclear. Trimming took off 6 bases at V and 2 bases at J, with 5 bases between the two ends. There are 12 residues in the CDR3. The CDR3 sequence: CASREGNQPQHF. CDR3 nucleotides: TGTGCCAGCAGAGAGGGCAATCAGCCCCAGCATTTT.